The clone carrying this T cell receptor beta chain was detected many times. Germline V lookup: CDR1 MNHEY, CDR2 SVGEGT. CDR3 length: 16 residues. Deletions cut 0 bases from V and 6 bases from J, with 17 bases between. The data derive from a study of T cells after yellow fever vaccination. TCRdb re-derived calls from the 5' RACE reads in MiXCR, one entry per CDR3 protein. The sample consists of 150,000 to 200,000 distinct CDR3 sequences, roughly 8.8% of them appearing once. The chain couples TRBV6-2 or TRBV6-3 to TRBJ1-2; weak D call: TRBD1 (6 bases). This TCR was sampled from a man aged 18 to 30 who received the YFV17D yellow fever vaccine. Sample: CD8+ T cells sorted from PBMCs, taken 45 days after the yellow fever booster vaccination. CDR3 sequence reads: CASSYSSAGAGDGYTF. The DNA of the CDR3 is TGTGCCAGCAGTTACTCGAGTGCAGGGGCCGGTGATGGCTACACCTTC.